These 17 T cell receptor beta chains were all obtained from the same sample, sequenced in a study of early T cells in non-severe SARS-CoV-2 infection. A single record per CDR3 protein comes from TCRdb applying MiXCR to the 5' RACE reads. The table records around 55,000 distinct CDR3 sequences, about 15% of them present only once. This specimen was whole blood, taken at baseline. Receptor source: an adult who was a healthcare worker with PCR-confirmed SARS-CoV-2 infection or an uninfected control (not recorded which).

This clonotype has ten or more counts. The chain has TRBV2 and TRBJ2-1; 8 bases match TRBD2. Trimming cost V 7 bases and J 3 bases; bases outside gene matches: 5. This CDR3 region has 14 residues. Germline values: CDR1 SNHLY, CDR2 FYNNEI. The chain's CDR3 is CASNPAGVYNEQFF. As DNA, the CDR3 is TGTGCCAGCAACCCAGCGGGGGTCTACAATGAGCAGTTCTTC.

The V gene is TRBV18, the J gene TRBJ1-6; 7 nucleotides align to TRBD1. The J segment lost 6 bases and the V segment lost 2 bases, leaving 4 bases of the junction unmatched. The CDR3 loop spans 15 amino acids. CDR1 and CDR2 (germline): KGHSH, LQKENI. The CDR3: CASSPAQGGNSPLHF. CDR3 bases: TGTGCCAGCTCACCAGCGCAGGGGGGTAATTCACCCCTCCACTTT.

This clonotype has just a few counts. The gene calls are TRBV3-1 and TRBJ2-5, with 11 bases matching TRBD2. Germline values: CDR1 LGHDT, CDR2 YNNKEL (reference sequence). The V and J ends lost 3 bases and 5 bases, in that order; junction bases with no gene match: 8. This CDR3 is 16 amino acids long. The CDR3 nucleotides are TGTGCCAGCAGCCAGATAGGTAGCGGGGGGGCGGAGACCCAGTACTTC. Amino acid sequence: CASSQIGSGGAETQYF.

In its sample, this clonotype was seen a few times. J is TRBJ2-7 and V is TRBV27; D not resolved. CDR1 MNHEY and CDR2 SMNVEV come from the germline V gene (reference sequence). The CDR3 sequence is 13 residues long. Trimming removed 4 bases at V and 8 bases at J, with 15 bases between. In nucleotides, the CDR3 is TGTGCCAGCAGTTCCGGCCAATCTGGGCAGCAGTACTTC. Its protein is CASSSGQSGQQYF.

The J gene is TRBJ2-1, the V gene TRBV20-1, with 9 bases aligning to TRBD2. Per germline, CDR1 DFQATT and CDR2 SNEGSKA (reference sequence). The V gene end was trimmed by 6 bases and the J gene end by 4 bases; junction bases not matched to a gene: 7. This CDR3 spans 14 amino acids. CDR3 bases: TGCAGTGCATTGCGGGAGGGCCAATACAATGAGCAGTTCTTC. Its translation: CSALREGQYNEQFF.

In its sample, this clonotype was seen many times. The V and J genes are TRBV29-1 and TRBJ2-1; 7 positions agree with TRBD1. Germline assignment: CDR1 SQVTM and CDR2 ANQGSEA. J gave up 0 bases and V 5 bases, and 4 bases lay outside the gene matches. The CDR3 totals 14 residues. CDR3 DNA: TGCAGCGTTCCCGACAGGGTCTCCTACAATGAGCAGTTCTTC. Translating it yields CSVPDRVSYNEQFF.

The chain employs TRBV7-3 and TRBJ1-5, with unresolved D. Trimming removed 4 bases from V and 7 bases from J, with 8 bases in between. The germline V gene has CDR1 SGHTA and CDR2 FQGTGA. This CDR3 is built from 12 residues. CDR3 sequence (DNA): TGTGCCAGCAGCTCCACGGGGCAGCCCCAGCATTTT. Translating it yields CASSSTGQPQHF.

The V and J genes are TRBV20-1 and TRBJ2-1; TRBD2 agrees at 13 bases. Germline CDR1 and CDR2: DFQATT and SNEGSKA (reference sequence). V gave up 3 bases and J gave up 5 bases; unmatched junction bases: 1. CDR3 size: 14 residues. This CDR3 reads CSARGLAGNNEQFF. The DNA of the CDR3 is TGCAGTGCTAGGGGACTAGCGGGAAACAATGAGCAGTTCTTC.

The J gene is TRBJ2-5, the V gene TRBV2; D is unresolved. The CDR3 has 10 amino acids. Trimming left V 7 bases short and J 4 bases short, with 4 bases between. The germline CDR1 and CDR2 sequences are SNHLY and FYNNEI. The CDR3 coding sequence is TGTGCCAGCACACTAGAGACCCAGTACTTC. Translating it yields CASTLETQYF.

The J gene is TRBJ2-3, the V gene TRBV27, with TRBD2 matching over 10 bases. Trimming cost V 6 bases and J 4 bases; bases outside gene matches: 7. Germline assignment: CDR1 MNHEY and CDR2 SMNVEV (reference sequence). This CDR3 region has 15 residues. This chain's CDR3 is CASREAGGQADTQYF. CDR3 DNA sequence: TGTGCCAGCAGAGAAGCGGGAGGGCAGGCAGATACGCAGTATTTT.

This clonotype showed up just a few times. The V gene is TRBV23-1, the J gene TRBJ2-5; TRBD1 is a possible D gene (6 bases). TRBV23-1 carries the ORF label, with uncertain function. The CDR3 covers 12 residues. Trimming stripped 8 bases from V and 9 bases from J, with 16 bases between. The CDR3 is CASRDKIRPQYF. The DNA for the CDR3 is TGCGCCAGCCGGGACAAAATTAGGCCCCAGTACTTC.

In this sample, this clonotype turned up a few times. The chain recombines TRBV4-1 with TRBJ2-5; the match to TRBD1 covers 7 bases. Germline V gene sequence: CDR1 MGHRA, CDR2 YSYEKL. The CDR3 length is 16 residues. The J segment lost 4 bases and the V segment lost 1 base, leaving 9 bases of the junction unmatched. The CDR3 coding sequence is TGCGCCAGCAGCCAAGGGGGTAGGGGGCTAGCAGAGACCCAGTACTTC. Amino acids: CASSQGGRGLAETQYF.

V usage is TRBV20-1 and J usage is TRBJ2-3, with 10 bases that match TRBD1. The CDR3 is 15 residues long. The V segment lost 3 bases and the J segment 6 bases; nucleotides outside the gene matches: 9. Germline V CDR1 and CDR2: DFQATT, SNEGSKA (reference sequence). Written as DNA, the CDR3 is TGCAGTGCTAGGGATCGACAGGGGGCAGCGGATACGCAGTATTTT. Its protein is CSARDRQGAADTQYF.

The J gene is TRBJ2-1, the V gene TRBV29-1; possible D gene TRBD2, 6 bases. V was trimmed by 3 bases and J by 2 bases, leaving 14 bases between them. CDR1 is SQVTM, CDR2 ANQGSEA, per germline. There are 15 residues in the CDR3. The CDR3 loop is CSVEGFGGAYNEQFF. The CDR3 DNA reads TGCAGCGTTGAGGGATTCGGCGGGGCCTACAATGAGCAGTTCTTC.

The genes are TRBV18 and TRBJ2-7; D remains ambiguous. Between the trimmed V and J ends, which lost 3 bases and 1 base, there was a span of 13 bases. This CDR3 region has 15 residues. Germline V gene data show CDR1 as KGHSH and CDR2 as LQKENI. The CDR3 here is CASSPRSEFSYEQYF. The CDR3, as DNA: TGTGCCAGCTCACCTCGGAGCGAATTTTCCTACGAGCAGTACTTC.

This clonotype was detected a few times. The V gene is TRBV18, the J gene TRBJ2-2; no clear D. This CDR3 comprises 14 residues. The V and J ends lost 3 bases and 4 bases respectively, with 9 bases between them. The germline CDR1 and CDR2 sequences are KGHSH and LQKENI. The CDR3 loop is CASSPPHRTGELFF. CDR3 DNA: TGTGCCAGCTCACCTCCCCATCGCACCGGGGAGCTGTTTTTT.

The sample holds many counts of this clonotype. DNA for the CDR3: TGTGCCAGCTCACGGGAGGGTCCCGTCGGCGGTGTCGAAAAACTGTTTTTT. Protein product: CASSREGPVGGVEKLFF. The chain has TRBV18 and TRBJ1-4; no firm D call. The V end lost 4 bases, the J end lost 8 bases, and 23 bases lay between the germline ends. Germline V gene lookup returns CDR1 KGHSH and CDR2 LQKENI. The CDR3 is 17 amino acids. The variable domain in full, with the rest retrieved from reference TRBV18 and TRBJ1-4, is NAGVMQNPRHLVRRRGQEARLRCSPMKGHSHVYWYRQLPEEGLKFMVYLQKENIIDESGMPKERFSAEFPKEGPSILRIQQVVRGDSAAYFCASSREGPVGGVEKLFFGSGTQLSVL.